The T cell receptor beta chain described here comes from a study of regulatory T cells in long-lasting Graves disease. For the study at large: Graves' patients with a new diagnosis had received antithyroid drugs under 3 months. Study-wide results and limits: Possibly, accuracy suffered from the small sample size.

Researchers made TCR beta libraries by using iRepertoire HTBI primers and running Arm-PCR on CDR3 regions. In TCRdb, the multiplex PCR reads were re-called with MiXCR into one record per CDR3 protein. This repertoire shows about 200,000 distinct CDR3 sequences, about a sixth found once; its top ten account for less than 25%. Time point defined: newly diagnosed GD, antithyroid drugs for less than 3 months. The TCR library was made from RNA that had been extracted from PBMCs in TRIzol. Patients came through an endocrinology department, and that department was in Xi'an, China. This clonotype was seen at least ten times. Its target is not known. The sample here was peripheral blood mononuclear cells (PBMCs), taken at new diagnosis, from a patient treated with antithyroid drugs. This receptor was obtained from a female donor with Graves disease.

The CDR3: CAISGGGTSTSNEQFF. In DNA form, the CDR3 reads TGTGCCATCAGTGGAGGAGGGACTAGCACCTCCAATGAGCAGTTCTTC. V gene TRBV10-3 combines with J gene TRBJ2-1; 9 nucleotides align to TRBD2. The V gene end was trimmed by 4 bases and the J gene end by 6 bases; junction bases not matched to a gene: 10. Looked up from germline, CDR1 is ENHRY and CDR2 is SYGVKD. This CDR3 region has 16 residues.